One and the same sample provided the 27 T cell receptor beta chains below, sequenced in a study of blood T cell repertoires in COVID-19. Profiling relied on immunoSEQ multiplex PCR, and the TCRdb table lists in-frame clones only, not all of them. The top ten clones hold approximately 2.4% of a sample with 200,000 to 250,000 clones, around 85% of them seen once. Sequences were obtained from peripheral blood. These receptors all come from a woman between 70 and 85 years old with COVID-19, enrolled during active disease.

This chain uses TRBV10-3 with TRBJ2-7; D is possibly TRBD1 (6 bases). Germline CDR1 and CDR2: ENHRY and SYGVKD. Trimming stripped 3 bases from V and 5 bases from J, with 14 bases between. The CDR3 runs to 14 residues. This CDR3 reads CAISDSQGWNEQYF. The CDR3 DNA sequence: TGTGCCATCAGTGATTCCCAGGGGTGGAACGAGCAGTACTTC.

The V and J genes are TRBV19 and TRBJ1-5; 9 nucleotides align to TRBD1. Looked up from germline, CDR1 is LNHDA and CDR2 is SQIVND (reference sequence). V lost 6 bases, J lost 6 bases, and 6 bases stayed unmatched. There are 14 residues in the CDR3. Here the CDR3 DNA reads TGTGCCAGTAGCGTCACAGGGGGCAGTCAGCCCCAGCATTTT. This encodes CASSVTGGSQPQHF.

This clone came up once. This rearrangement joins TRBV4-3 to TRBJ1-2; D is undetermined. Germline V lookup: CDR1 LGHNA, CDR2 YSLEER. The CDR3 length is 15 residues. V gave up 0 bases and J gave up 5 bases, with 13 bases separating them. CDR3 amino acids: CASSQDRAWVYGYTF. The CDR3 DNA follows: TGCGCCAGCAGCCAAGATCGAGCGTGGGTTTATGGCTACACCTTC.

The gene calls are TRBV7-9 and TRBJ1-2, with D unclear. V was clipped by 2 bases and J by 8 bases, with 15 bases between them. CDR1 and CDR2 (germline): SEHNR, FQNEAQ (reference sequence). The CDR3 is made up of 14 amino acids. The CDR3 sequence: CASSLISPLRGYTF. The CDR3 DNA reads TGTGCCAGCAGCTTAATAAGCCCCTTGAGGGGCTACACCTTC.

The chain combines TRBV30 with TRBJ2-7, with D unresolved. The CDR3 consists of 12 residues. V dropped 1 base and J dropped 2 bases, with 6 bases sitting between them. Germline CDR1 GTSNPN, CDR2 SVGIG (reference sequence). CDR3 loop: CAWSDQAYEQYF. The CDR3 DNA sequence: TGTGCCTGGAGTGACCAGGCCTACGAGCAGTACTTC. Full variable domain (remainder filled in from reference TRBV30 and TRBJ2-7): SQTIHQWPATLVQPVGSPLSLECTVEGTSNPNLYWYRQAAGRGLQLLFYSVGIGQISSEVPQNLSASRPQDRQFILSSKKLLLSDSGFYLCAWSDQAYEQYFGPGTRLTVT.

The chain recombines TRBV9 with TRBJ1-1; D remains unclear. Trimming pared 0 bases from V and 6 bases from J, leaving 12 bases between. The germline V gene encodes CDR1 SGDLS and CDR2 YYNGEE. CDR3 length: 14 residues. CDR3 region: CASSVGNGLSEAFF. Here the CDR3 DNA reads TGTGCCAGCAGCGTAGGAAATGGGCTGTCTGAAGCTTTCTTT.

Here the CDR3 DNA reads TGTGCCAGCAGTGAAGGGGACAGACCAAATCAGCCCCAGCATTTT. Translating it yields CASSEGDRPNQPQHF. The chain has TRBV2 and TRBJ1-5; TRBD1 agrees at 7 bases. Germline lookup yields CDR1 SNHLY and CDR2 FYNNEI. J was trimmed by 4 bases and V by 1 base; bases with no gene match: 4. The CDR3 is made up of 15 amino acids.

This chain links TRBV24-1 with TRBJ1-2, with 8 bases identical to TRBD1. The germline V gene has CDR1 KGHDR and CDR2 SFDVKD. Trimming removed 3 bases from V and 4 bases from J; junction bases left unmatched: 3. There are 14 residues in the CDR3. For the CDR3, the DNA is TGTGCCACCAGTGATACCGACAGGGGCTATGGCTACACCTTC. This sequence encodes CATSDTDRGYGYTF.

There are a few counts of this clone. The chain joins TRBV29-1 to TRBJ2-7; TRBD2 matches at 7 bases. CDR3 length: 13 residues. Germline CDR1 SQVTM, CDR2 ANQGSEA. Trimming cost V 6 bases and J 0 bases; bases outside gene matches: 5. CDR3 bases: TGCAGCGTCGGTGGGAGGGCCTCCTACGAGCAGTACTTC. This translates into CSVGGRASYEQYF.

This clone was observed a handful of times. The chain joins TRBV5-4 to TRBJ2-5; TRBD1 aligns across 8 bases. Germline V gives CDR1 SGHNT, CDR2 YYREEE (reference sequence). The CDR3 covers 16 residues. J lost 0 bases, V lost 4 bases, and 8 bases had no gene match. DNA for the CDR3: TGTGCCAGCAGCACACAGGGACAGGCGTACCAAGAGACCCAGTACTTC. Encoded protein: CASSTQGQAYQETQYF. Together with reference TRBV5-4 and TRBJ2-5, the CDR3 gives the full variable domain: ETGVTQSPTHLIKTRGQQVTLRCSSQSGHNTVSWYQQALGQGPQFIFQYYREEENGRGNFPPRFSGLQFPNYSSELNVNALELDDSALYLCASSTQGQAYQETQYFGPGTRLLVL.

This clone turned up a few times. This chain connects TRBV21-1 to TRBJ2-5; the table's D call, TRBD2, has no DNA check behind it. TRBV21-1 is labeled a pseudogene. The CDR3 extends over 13 amino acids. The CDR3 is CARSEGGRETQYF. The CDR3, as DNA: TGTGCCAGATCCGAGGGAGGGCGGGAGACCCAGTACTTC.

The V and J genes are TRBV4-3 and TRBJ1-2; D possibly corresponds to TRBD1 (5 bases). This CDR3 contains 11 residues. V shed 2 bases and J shed 9 bases, with 7 bases lying between them. Germline V gene lookup returns CDR1 LGHNA and CDR2 YSLEER. CDR3 bases: TGCGCCAGCAGCCAATCAGGGAGCTACACCTTC. This translates into CASSQSGSYTF.

The chain joins TRBV18 to TRBJ2-1, with D tentatively TRBD2 (5 bases). V lost 6 bases to trimming and J lost 6 bases, with 9 bases between them. Germline loops: CDR1 KGHSH, CDR2 LQKENI. The CDR3 contains 12 residues. CDR3 region: CASSSTSNEQFF. CDR3 DNA: TGTGCCAGCTCCTCTACTAGCAATGAGCAGTTCTTC.

This rearrangement joins TRBV5-1 to TRBJ2-1, with 10 bases that match TRBD1. CDR3 length equals 15 residues. CDR1 and CDR2 from the germline V gene are SGHRS and YFSETQ. V dropped 5 bases and J dropped 8; count of bases not matched to a gene: 10. The CDR3 region is CASSSVGTGVYEQFF. CDR3 nucleotide sequence: TGCGCCAGCAGTTCCGTGGGGACAGGGGTCTATGAGCAGTTCTTC.

The chain uses TRBV19 and TRBJ1-1, with 9 bases aligning to TRBD1. After removal of 5 bases from V and 10 bases from J, the junction contained 8 bases not matched to a gene. This CDR3 comprises 13 residues. Germline CDR1 LNHDA, CDR2 SQIVND (reference sequence). CDR3 residues: CASSLTGGPLAFF. The CDR3 coding sequence is TGTGCCAGTAGTTTAACAGGGGGCCCGCTAGCTTTCTTT. The variable domain in full, with the rest retrieved from reference TRBV19 and TRBJ1-1, is DGGITQSPKYLFRKEGQNVTLSCEQNLNHDAMYWYRQDPGQGLRLIYYSQIVNDFQKGDIAEGYSVSREKKESFPLTVTSAQKNPTAFYLCASSLTGGPLAFFGQGTRLTVV.

This clone has more than one count but fewer than ten. The gene calls are TRBV7-3 and TRBJ1-2, with a weak D call TRBD1 (5 bases). This CDR3 comprises 14 residues. Germline V CDR1 and CDR2: SGHTA, FQGTGA. V dropped 5 bases and J dropped 5 bases, with 15 bases sitting between them. For the CDR3, the DNA is TGTGCCAGCAGCCCCTCGCAGGGTCCTTATGGCTACACCTTC. Translating it yields CASSPSQGPYGYTF.

This chain links TRBV19 with TRBJ2-6; perhaps TRBD1 as D (5 bases). The germline V gene encodes CDR1 LNHDA and CDR2 SQIVND (reference sequence). V was clipped by 6 bases and J by 0 bases, with 24 bases between them. This CDR3 spans 20 amino acids. DNA for the CDR3: TGTGCCAGTAGCAACCGGTTAGGGGCAGGGATGAACTCTGGGGCCAACGTCCTGACTTTC. Translated: CASSNRLGAGMNSGANVLTF. Full variable domain (missing parts from reference TRBV19 and TRBJ2-6): DGGITQSPKYLFRKEGQNVTLSCEQNLNHDAMYWYRQDPGQGLRLIYYSQIVNDFQKGDIAEGYSVSREKKESFPLTVTSAQKNPTAFYLCASSNRLGAGMNSGANVLTFGAGSRLTVL.

This clone has just one count. J is TRBJ1-4 and V is TRBV29-1; 7 positions match TRBD1. Per the germline V gene, CDR1 is SQVTM and CDR2 is ANQGSEA. The CDR3 sequence is 15 residues long. Unmatched junction bases numbered 7, after V lost 6 bases and J lost 0 bases. The CDR3 here is CSVGATGATNEKLFF. In DNA form, the CDR3 reads TGCAGCGTAGGTGCTACAGGGGCAACTAATGAAAAACTGTTTTTT.

The V call is TRBV4-3, the J call TRBJ2-2; maybe TRBD2 (6 bases). CDR1 is LGHNA and CDR2 is YSLEER in the germline V gene. The V end lost 0 bases, the J end lost 4 bases, and 15 bases lay between the germline ends. The CDR3 contains 17 residues. This CDR3 reads CASSQDVYGSSTGELFF. CDR3 coding DNA: TGCGCCAGCAGCCAAGACGTGTACGGGAGTAGCACCGGGGAGCTGTTTTTT.

This clone was recorded once. CDR3 region: CASSLVAGGGQETQYF. The CDR3 nucleotides are TGTGCCAGCAGCCTGGTAGCGGGGGGCGGTCAAGAGACCCAGTACTTC. The gene calls are TRBV7-9 and TRBJ2-5; 10 positions match TRBD2. The CDR3 sequence is 16 residues long. The germline V gene encodes CDR1 SEHNR and CDR2 FQNEAQ (reference sequence). V lost 5 bases to trimming and J lost 2 bases; unmatched junction nucleotides: 8.

J is TRBJ1-5 and V is TRBV19; TRBD1 matches 8 bases. Per the germline V gene, CDR1 is LNHDA and CDR2 is SQIVND (reference sequence). There are 16 residues in the CDR3. V lost 4 bases and J lost 1; bases outside the gene matches: 6. As DNA, the CDR3 is TGTGCCAGTAGTAACTACAGGGGGATCAGCAATCAGCCCCAGCATTTT. Its translation: CASSNYRGISNQPQHF.

The chain couples TRBV7-8 to TRBJ2-1; D remains unclear. Per the germline V gene, CDR1 is SGHVS and CDR2 is FQNEAQ. V was shortened by 5 bases and J by 0 bases, with 14 bases between the two germline ends. CDR3 length equals 16 residues. CDR3: CASSPLVGYSYNEQFF. The CDR3 coding sequence is TGTGCCAGCAGCCCGTTAGTCGGTTACTCCTACAATGAGCAGTTCTTC.

The V and J genes are TRBV7-9 and TRBJ1-3; 12 bases align to TRBD1. Germline trimming cut 5 bases from V and 2 bases from J; bases unmatched to any gene: 4. The CDR3 has 16 residues. Germline CDR1 and CDR2: SEHNR and FQNEAQ (reference sequence). The CDR3 nucleotides read TGTGCCAGCAGCAAGGGACAGGGGGCAGCTGGAAACACCATATATTTT. Protein product: CASSKGQGAAGNTIYF.

This chain uses TRBV6-5 with TRBJ2-7; the match to TRBD1 covers 9 bases. Trimming took 7 bases from V and 3 from J; bases not matched to a gene: 4. CDR1 is MNHEY, CDR2 SVGAGI, per germline. This CDR3 is built from 13 residues. This CDR3 is CASTPTGGYEQYF. DNA for the CDR3: TGTGCCAGCACCCCGACAGGGGGCTACGAGCAGTACTTC.

The count of this clone is one. The V call is TRBV30, the J call TRBJ1-5; tentatively, D is TRBD1 (6 bases). CDR1 and CDR2 (germline): GTSNPN, SVGIG (reference sequence). V lost 1 base to trimming and J lost 6 bases, with 10 bases between them. This CDR3 comprises 13 residues. The chain's CDR3 is CAWSEQGTQPQHF. CDR3 DNA: TGTGCCTGGAGTGAACAGGGTACTCAGCCCCAGCATTTT.

The gene calls are TRBV19 and TRBJ1-1, with D unresolved. Trimming took off 6 bases at V and 0 bases at J, with 11 bases between the two ends. Germline V gene data show CDR1 as LNHDA and CDR2 as SQIVND (reference sequence). The CDR3 is made up of 14 amino acids. CDR3 sequence: CASRQNGMNTEAFF. In DNA, the CDR3 is TGTGCCAGTAGACAGAACGGCATGAACACTGAAGCTTTCTTT. Full variable domain (rest looked up from reference TRBV19 and TRBJ1-1): DGGITQSPKYLFRKEGQNVTLSCEQNLNHDAMYWYRQDPGQGLRLIYYSQIVNDFQKGDIAEGYSVSREKKESFPLTVTSAQKNPTAFYLCASRQNGMNTEAFFGQGTRLTVV.

This clone showed up just a few times. The gene calls are TRBV11-3 and TRBJ1-3; 7 bases map to TRBD1. The CDR3 consists of 18 residues. CDR1 is SGHNT and CDR2 is YENEEA in the germline V gene. V shed 3 bases and J 0 bases; nucleotides not matched to a gene: 11. CDR3 nucleotides: TGTGCCAGCAGCTTCGCCCGGGACAGAAGTCTCTCTGGAAACACCATATATTTT. The encoded protein is CASSFARDRSLSGNTIYF. The full variable domain, its missing parts supplied by reference TRBV11-3 and TRBJ1-3, is EAGVVQSPRYKIIEKKQPVAFWCNPISGHNTLYWYLQNLGQGPELLIRYENEEAVDDSQLPKDRFSAERLKGVDSTLKIQPAELGDSAVYLCASSFARDRSLSGNTIYFGEGSWLTVV.